Sequencing of this TCR beta chain was carried out in a study of blood T cell repertoires in COVID-19. Study-level background: Both acute and convalescent COVID-19 samples were obtained from the United States, Italy and Spain. T cells, B-cell-depleted T cells, or PBMCs provided the cDNA or gDNA that served as material.

This clone appeared a few times. Authors' data handling: For nucleated cells, counts were estimated from reference gene primer amplification. Produced via immunoSEQ multiplex PCR; TCRdb's table is partial and in-frame only. D and trimming come from the DNA, and the V and J calls and clone size come from that table. The sample has about 140,000 clones; over 80% are singletons. CDR3 length: 16 amino acids. The junction had 11 bases not matched to a gene; V was cut back by 4 bases and J by 6 bases. Germline V CDR1 and CDR2: SGHRS, YFSETQ. Source material: peripheral blood. This TCR derives from a woman aged 45-59 years with acute or convalescent COVID-19. The chain carries TRBV5-1 and TRBJ1-1; 11 nucleotides match TRBD1. CDR3 residues: CASSPGTGGTHAEAFF. CDR3 sequence (DNA): TGCGCCAGCAGCCCTGGGACAGGGGGGACCCACGCTGAAGCTTTCTTT.